This TCR beta chain was identified in a study of T cells in Graves' hyperthyroidism and ophthalmopathy. Regarding the study as a whole: Blood held most thyroid clonotypes expanded above 0.001 frequency.

As for this clonotype: Its cognate antigen is unknown.

CDR1 is MNHNS and CDR2 is SASEGT in the germline V gene. CDR3 length: 14 amino acids. V lost 0 bases and J lost 4, with 9 bases in between. Out of approximately 10 ml of fresh peripheral blood came the PBMCs. Researchers amplified the TCR beta CDR3 regions from RNA transcripts. When the TCR CDR3 underwent first-round RT-PCR, the HTBI primer set was used. Via MiXCR, TCRdb re-called the multiplex PCR reads, giving one row per CDR3 protein. In the table there are around 350,000 distinct CDR3 sequences, 19% of which are singletons. Sequences were obtained from blood. The source of this sequence is a woman younger than 30 with Graves' hyperthyroidism. The rearrangement joins TRBV6-1 to TRBJ1-2; D is unclear. CDR3 in amino acids: CASSEAGSTYGYTF. The DNA of the CDR3 is TGTGCCAGCAGTGAAGCGGGGTCGACCTATGGCTACACCTTC.